The source of this T cell receptor beta chain is a study of CD8 T cells in ankylosing spondylitis. Whole-study results and caveats: Relatively scarce in peripheral blood, disease-linked clones were CD8+. There was reportedly significant enrichment of clones that were disease-linked in matched ankylosing spondylitis synovial fluid. Seemingly distinctive of ankylosing spondylitis blood was a TCR beta motif formed by eight highly homologous variants. Certain motif variants had earlier been reported in reactive arthritis synovial fluid and blood.

The V end was cut by 6 bases, the J end by 1 base, with 9 bases between. The CDR3 sequence is 14 residues long. Per germline, CDR1 SEHNR and CDR2 FQNEAQ (reference sequence). Library preparation for TCR beta used quantitative 5'-RACE with molecular barcodes. TCRdb recomputed calls from the 5' RACE reads with MiXCR, one row per CDR3 protein. The sample consists of hundreds of thousands of distinct CDR3 sequences, 25% to 30% of them appearing once. As to this clonotype: Its antigen is currently unknown.

The origin of this receptor is a male donor with ankylosing spondylitis. Material for sequencing was blood, either unsorted or a sorted T cell fraction (not recorded which). The gene calls are TRBV7-9 and TRBJ1-4; D is unclear. CDR3 nucleotides: TGTGCCAGCAGGAGCAGTAAAACTAATGAAAAACTGTTTTTT. Amino acids: CASRSSKTNEKLFF.